This T cell receptor beta chain was obtained from a study of cytomegalovirus exposure and HLA in healthy donors. Losses at the gene ends were 6 bases for V and 3 bases for J; bases not matched to a gene: 3. The CDR3 is 13 residues long. Germline V gene lookup returns CDR1 MNHEY and CDR2 SVGAGI. Vbeta (60) and Jbeta (13) primers were used in the PCR. As processed by the authors: In a later analysis, around 10 million of around 75 million unique beta chains occurred in at least two donors. The table came from immunoSEQ multiplex PCR; TCRdb's copy has only in-frame clones and leaves some out. Clonal size and the V and J genes are those of that table, whereas D and trimming came from the DNA. The table shows approximately 70,000 clones, with 74% occurring only once.

The sequence came from a human donor in good health. This chain uses TRBV6-5 with TRBJ1-2; TRBD1 matches 8 bases. The sequenced sample was PBMCs. The CDR3 bases are TGTGCCAGCAGGCGGGACAGGTACTATGGCTACACCTTC. Amino acid sequence: CASRRDRYYGYTF.